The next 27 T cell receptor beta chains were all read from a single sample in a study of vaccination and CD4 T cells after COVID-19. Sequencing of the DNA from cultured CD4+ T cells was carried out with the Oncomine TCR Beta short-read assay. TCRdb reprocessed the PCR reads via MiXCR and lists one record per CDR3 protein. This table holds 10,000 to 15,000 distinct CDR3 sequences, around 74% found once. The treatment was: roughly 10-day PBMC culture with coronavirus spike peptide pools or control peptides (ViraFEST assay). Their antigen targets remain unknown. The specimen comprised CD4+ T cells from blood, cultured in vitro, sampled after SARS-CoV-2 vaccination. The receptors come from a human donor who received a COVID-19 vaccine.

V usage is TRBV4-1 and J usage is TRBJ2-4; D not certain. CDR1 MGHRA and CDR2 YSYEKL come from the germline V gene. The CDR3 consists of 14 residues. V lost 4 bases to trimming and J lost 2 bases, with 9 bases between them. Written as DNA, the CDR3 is TGCGCCAGCAGCCCAAGTGGACCCAAAAACATTCAGTACTTC. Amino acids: CASSPSGPKNIQYF.

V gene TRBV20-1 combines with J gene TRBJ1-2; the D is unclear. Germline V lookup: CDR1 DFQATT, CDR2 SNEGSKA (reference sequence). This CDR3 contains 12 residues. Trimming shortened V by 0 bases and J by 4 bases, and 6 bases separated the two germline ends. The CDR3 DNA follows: TGCAGTGCTAGAGATGGCGCCTATGGCTACACCTTC. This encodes CSARDGAYGYTF.

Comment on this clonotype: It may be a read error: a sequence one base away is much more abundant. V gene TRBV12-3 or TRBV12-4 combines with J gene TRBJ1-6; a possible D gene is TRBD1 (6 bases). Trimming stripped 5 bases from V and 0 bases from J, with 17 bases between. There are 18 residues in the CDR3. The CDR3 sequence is CASSRTDTKSSYNSPLHF. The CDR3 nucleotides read TGTGCCAGCAGTCGGACAGACACGAAGAGCTCCTATAATTCACCCCTCCACTTT.

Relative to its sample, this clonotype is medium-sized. In DNA form, the CDR3 reads TGTGCCAGCAGTGTAGGGGGGCTCGAGCAGTACTTC. It codes for CASSVGGLEQYF. This chain joins TRBV6-1 and TRBJ2-7; D might be TRBD1 or TRBD2, each matching 6 bases. Germline values: CDR1 MNHNS, CDR2 SASEGT. The CDR3 loop spans 12 amino acids. V was pared by 4 bases and J by 6 bases, with 10 bases between.

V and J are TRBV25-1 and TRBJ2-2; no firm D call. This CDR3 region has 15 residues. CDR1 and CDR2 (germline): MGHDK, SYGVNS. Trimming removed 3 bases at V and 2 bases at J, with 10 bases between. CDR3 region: CASSEVSTNTGELFF. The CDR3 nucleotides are TGTGCCAGCAGTGAGGTGTCCACCAACACCGGGGAGCTGTTTTTT.

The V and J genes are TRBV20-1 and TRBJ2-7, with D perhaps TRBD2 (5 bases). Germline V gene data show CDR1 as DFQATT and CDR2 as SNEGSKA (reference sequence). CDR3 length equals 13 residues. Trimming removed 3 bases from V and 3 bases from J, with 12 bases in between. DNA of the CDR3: TGCAGTGCTAGGGACTCAAAGTTCTACGAGCAGTACTTC. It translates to CSARDSKFYEQYF.

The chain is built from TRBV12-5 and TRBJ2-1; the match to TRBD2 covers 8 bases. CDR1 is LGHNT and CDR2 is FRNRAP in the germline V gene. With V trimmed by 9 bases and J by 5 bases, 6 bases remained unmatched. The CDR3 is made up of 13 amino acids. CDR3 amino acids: CARTGGHHNEQFF. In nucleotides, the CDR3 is TGTGCTAGGACGGGGGGGCATCACAATGAGCAGTTCTTC.

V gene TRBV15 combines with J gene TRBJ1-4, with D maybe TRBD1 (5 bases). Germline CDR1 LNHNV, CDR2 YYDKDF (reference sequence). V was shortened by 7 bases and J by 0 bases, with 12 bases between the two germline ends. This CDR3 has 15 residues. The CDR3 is CATTDGGATNEKLFF. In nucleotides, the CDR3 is TGTGCCACCACCGATGGAGGGGCAACTAATGAAAAACTGTTTTTT. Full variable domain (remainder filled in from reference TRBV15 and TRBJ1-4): DAMVIQNPRYQVTQFGKPVTLSCSQTLNHNVMYWYQQKSSQAPKLLFHYYDKDFNNEADTPDNFQSRRPNTSFCFLDIRSPGLGDTAMYLCATTDGGATNEKLFFGSGTQLSVL.

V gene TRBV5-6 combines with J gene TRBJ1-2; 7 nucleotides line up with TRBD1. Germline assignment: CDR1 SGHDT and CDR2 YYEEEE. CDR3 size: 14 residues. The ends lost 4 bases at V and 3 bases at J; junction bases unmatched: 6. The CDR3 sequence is CASSLLRGYYGYTF. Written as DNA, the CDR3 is TGTGCCAGCAGCCTACTCAGGGGGTACTATGGCTACACCTTC.

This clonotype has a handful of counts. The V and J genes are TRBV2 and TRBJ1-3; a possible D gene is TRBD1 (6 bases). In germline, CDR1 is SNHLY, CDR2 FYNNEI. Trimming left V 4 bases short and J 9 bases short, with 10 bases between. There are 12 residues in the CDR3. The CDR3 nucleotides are TGTGCCAGCAGTGGGGGGGCTGGCACCATATATTTT. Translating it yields CASSGGAGTIYF.

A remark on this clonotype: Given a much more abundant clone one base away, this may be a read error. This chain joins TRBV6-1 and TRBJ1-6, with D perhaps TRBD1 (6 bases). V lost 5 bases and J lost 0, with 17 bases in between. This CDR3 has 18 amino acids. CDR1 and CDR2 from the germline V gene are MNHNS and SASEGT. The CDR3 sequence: CASSRVGGRSSYNSPLHF. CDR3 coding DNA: TGTGCCAGCAGTAGAGTCGGGGGGCGAAGCTCCTATAATTCACCCCTCCACTTT.

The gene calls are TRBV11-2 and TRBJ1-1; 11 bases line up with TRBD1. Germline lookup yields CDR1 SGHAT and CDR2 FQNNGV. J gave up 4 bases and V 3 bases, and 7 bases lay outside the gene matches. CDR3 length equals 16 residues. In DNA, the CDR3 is TGTGCCAGCAGCTTCCCGGGACAGGGGGTTGGCACTGAAGCTTTCTTT. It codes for CASSFPGQGVGTEAFF.

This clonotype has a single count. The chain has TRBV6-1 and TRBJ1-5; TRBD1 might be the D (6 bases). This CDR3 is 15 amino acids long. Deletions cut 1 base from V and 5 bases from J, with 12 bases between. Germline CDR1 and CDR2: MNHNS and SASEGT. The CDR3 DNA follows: TGTGCCAGCAGTGAAGGGGCAGGGGTTCATCAGCCCCAGCATTTT. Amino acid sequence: CASSEGAGVHQPQHF.

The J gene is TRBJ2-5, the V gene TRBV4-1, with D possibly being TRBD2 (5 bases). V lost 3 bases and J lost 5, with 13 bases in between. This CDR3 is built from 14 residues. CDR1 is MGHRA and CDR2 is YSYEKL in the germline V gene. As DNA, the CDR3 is TGCGCCAGCAGCCATTGGGAGAAGAGGGAGACCCAGTACTTC. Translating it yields CASSHWEKRETQYF.

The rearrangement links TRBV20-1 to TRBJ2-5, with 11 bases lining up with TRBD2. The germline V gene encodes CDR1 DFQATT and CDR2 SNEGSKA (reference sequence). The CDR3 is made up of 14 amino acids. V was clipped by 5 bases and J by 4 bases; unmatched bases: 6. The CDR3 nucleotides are TGCAGTGCTGACCGTGGACTAGCGGGAGAGACCCAGTACTTC. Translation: CSADRGLAGETQYF.

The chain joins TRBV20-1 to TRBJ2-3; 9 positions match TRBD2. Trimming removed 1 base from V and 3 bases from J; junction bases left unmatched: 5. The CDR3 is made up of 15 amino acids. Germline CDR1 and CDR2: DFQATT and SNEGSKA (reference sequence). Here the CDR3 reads CSARVGGGATDTQYF. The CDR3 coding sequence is TGCAGTGCTAGAGTCGGCGGGGGGGCGACAGATACGCAGTATTTT.

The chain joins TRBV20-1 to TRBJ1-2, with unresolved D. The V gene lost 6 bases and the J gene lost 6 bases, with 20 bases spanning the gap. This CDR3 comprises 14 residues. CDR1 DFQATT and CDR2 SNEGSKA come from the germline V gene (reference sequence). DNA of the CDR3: TGCAGTGCAAGCGGGCATCACCACGGGGATGGCTACACCTTC. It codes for CSASGHHHGDGYTF.

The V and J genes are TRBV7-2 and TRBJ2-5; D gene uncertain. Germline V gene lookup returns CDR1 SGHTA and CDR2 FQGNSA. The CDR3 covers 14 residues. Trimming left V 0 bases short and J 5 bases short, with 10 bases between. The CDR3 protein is CASSLARRSETQYF. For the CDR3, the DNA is TGTGCCAGCAGCTTAGCGCGCCGGTCGGAGACCCAGTACTTC.

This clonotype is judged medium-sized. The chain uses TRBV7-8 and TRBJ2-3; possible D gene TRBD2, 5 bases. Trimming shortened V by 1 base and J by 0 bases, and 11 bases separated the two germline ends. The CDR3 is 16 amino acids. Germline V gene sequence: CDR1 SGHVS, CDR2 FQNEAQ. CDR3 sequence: CASSLVSGSSTDTQYF. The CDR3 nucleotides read TGTGCCAGCAGCTTAGTCAGCGGCAGTAGCACAGATACGCAGTATTTT.

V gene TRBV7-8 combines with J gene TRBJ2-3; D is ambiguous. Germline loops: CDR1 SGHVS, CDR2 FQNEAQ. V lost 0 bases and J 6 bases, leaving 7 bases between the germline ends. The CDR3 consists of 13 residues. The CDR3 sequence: CASSLAPLDTQYF. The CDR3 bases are TGTGCCAGCAGCTTAGCCCCATTGGATACGCAGTATTTT.

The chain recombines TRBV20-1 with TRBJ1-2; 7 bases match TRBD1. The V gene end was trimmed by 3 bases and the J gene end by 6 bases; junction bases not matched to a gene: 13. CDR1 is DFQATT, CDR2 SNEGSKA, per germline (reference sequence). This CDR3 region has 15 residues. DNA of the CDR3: TGCAGTGCTAGCCCGGTCCTTCAGGGGGGGCATGGCTACACCTTC. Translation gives CSASPVLQGGHGYTF.

CDR3: CSAFHTGRDSPLHF. The CDR3 nucleotides read TGCAGTGCTTTTCATACAGGGAGGGATTCACCCCTCCACTTT. J is TRBJ1-6 and V is TRBV20-1, with D perhaps matching TRBD1 (6 bases). In germline, CDR1 is DFQATT, CDR2 SNEGSKA (reference sequence). The CDR3 totals 14 residues. V lost 5 bases and J lost 8, with 16 bases in between.

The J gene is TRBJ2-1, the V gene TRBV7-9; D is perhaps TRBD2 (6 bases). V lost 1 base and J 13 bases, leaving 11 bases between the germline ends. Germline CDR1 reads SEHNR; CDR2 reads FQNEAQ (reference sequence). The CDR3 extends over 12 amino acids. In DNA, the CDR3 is TGTGCCAGCAGCTTAGTTCGGGGGACCCAGTTCTTC. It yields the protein CASSLVRGTQFF. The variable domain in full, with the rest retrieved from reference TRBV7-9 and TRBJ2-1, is DTGVSQNPRHKITKRGQNVTFRCDPISEHNRLYWYRQTLGQGPEFLTYFQNEAQLEKSRLLSDRFSAERPKGSFSTLEIQRTEQGDSAMYLCASSLVRGTQFFGPGTRLTVL.

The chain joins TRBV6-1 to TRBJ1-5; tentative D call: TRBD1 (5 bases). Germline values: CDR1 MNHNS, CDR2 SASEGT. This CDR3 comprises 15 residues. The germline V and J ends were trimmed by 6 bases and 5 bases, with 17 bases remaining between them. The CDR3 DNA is TGTGCCAGCAGCCACCTGTGGGGCCGGGATCAGCCCCAGCATTTT. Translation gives CASSHLWGRDQPQHF.

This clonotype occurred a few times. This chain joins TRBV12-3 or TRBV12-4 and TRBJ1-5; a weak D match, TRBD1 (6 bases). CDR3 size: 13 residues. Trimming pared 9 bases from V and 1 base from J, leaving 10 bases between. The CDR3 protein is CARGAGSNQPQHF. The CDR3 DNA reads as TGTGCCAGGGGGGCCGGCAGCAATCAGCCCCAGCATTTT.

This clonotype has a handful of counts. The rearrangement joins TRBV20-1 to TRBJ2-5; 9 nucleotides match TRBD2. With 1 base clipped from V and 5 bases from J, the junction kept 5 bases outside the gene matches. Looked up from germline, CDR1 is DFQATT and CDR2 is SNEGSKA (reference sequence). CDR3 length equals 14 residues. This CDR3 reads CSARGAGGMETQYF. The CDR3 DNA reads TGCAGTGCTAGAGGAGCGGGGGGCATGGAGACCCAGTACTTC.

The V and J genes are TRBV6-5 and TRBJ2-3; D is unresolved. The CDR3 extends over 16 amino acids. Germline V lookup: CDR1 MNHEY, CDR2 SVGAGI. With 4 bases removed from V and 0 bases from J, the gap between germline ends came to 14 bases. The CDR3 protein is CASSFGTRTSTDTQYF. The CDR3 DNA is TGTGCCAGCAGTTTTGGTACACGAACTAGCACAGATACGCAGTATTTT.